Below, 10 T cell receptor beta chains from the same sample are listed, as sequenced in a study of cytomegalovirus exposure and HLA in healthy donors. The PCR ran on 60 Vbeta and 13 Jbeta primers. Only in-frame clones appear in the TCRdb table, and some are missing; sequencing was by immunoSEQ multiplex PCR. This table holds some 170,000 clones, more than 60% found once. What was sequenced was PBMCs. These receptors were obtained from a human donor in good health.

Turning to this clone: One end of the junction varies from germline; a read error may be responsible. The rearrangement joins TRBV13 to TRBJ1-4; no reliable D call. Germline lookup yields CDR1 PRHDT and CDR2 FYEKMQ (reference sequence). The CDR3 runs to 12 residues. CDR3 bases: TGTGCCAGCAGCTTAGGCCCAACAGAAACGCATTTT. It is translated as CASSLGPTETHF. Full variable domain (remainder filled in from reference TRBV13 and TRBJ1-4): AAGVIQSPRHLIKEKRETATLKCYPIPRHDTVYWYQQGPGQDPQFLISFYEKMQSDKGSIPDRFSAQQFSDYHSELNMSSLELGDSALYFCASSLGPTETHFGSGTQLSVL.

This clone was seen more than once but under ten times. The chain employs TRBV30 and TRBJ2-5; TRBD2 aligns across 8 bases. The CDR3 covers 15 residues. V was clipped by 0 bases and J by 1 base; unmatched bases: 4. From germline, CDR1 is GTSNPN and CDR2 SVGIG (reference sequence). The CDR3 DNA follows: TGTGCCTGGAGTGTATTTGGGACTAGCCAAGAGACCCAGTACTTC. Protein sequence: CAWSVFGTSQETQYF. Full variable domain (rest looked up from reference TRBV30 and TRBJ2-5): SQTIHQWPATLVQPVGSPLSLECTVEGTSNPNLYWYRQAAGRGLQLLFYSVGIGQISSEVPQNLSASRPQDRQFILSSKKLLLSDSGFYLCAWSVFGTSQETQYFGPGTRLLVL.

This chain connects TRBV4-1 to TRBJ2-7; D might be TRBD1 (5 bases). Trimming pared 2 bases from V and 4 bases from J, leaving 12 bases between. The CDR3 totals 14 residues. The germline gives CDR1 MGHRA, CDR2 YSYEKL. The CDR3 protein is CASSQYNRPYEQYF. CDR3 DNA sequence: TGCGCCAGCAGCCAATATAACAGGCCTTACGAGCAGTACTTC.

This clone was observed a handful of times. The CDR3 nucleotides read TGTGCCAGCATCTACACCGGCGGGGGGGCGGGTGAGCAGTTCTTC. This gives the protein CASIYTGGGAGEQFF. J is TRBJ2-1 and V is TRBV28, with 9 positions matching TRBD2. The CDR3 has 15 residues. The ends lost 7 bases at V and 9 bases at J; junction bases unmatched: 13. CDR1 MDHEN and CDR2 SYDVKM come from the germline V gene. The whole variable domain, remainder taken from reference TRBV28 and TRBJ2-1, is DVKVTQSSRYLVKRTGEKVFLECVQDMDHENMFWYRQDPGLGLRLIYFSYDVKMKEKGDIPEGYSVSREKKERFSLILESASTNQTSMYLCASIYTGGGAGEQFFGPGTRLTVL.

This clone appeared a single time. J is TRBJ2-3 and V is TRBV29-1; 9 positions match TRBD2. CDR3 length: 14 amino acids. Losses at the gene ends were 0 bases for V and 5 bases for J; bases not matched to a gene: 3. Germline V CDR1 and CDR2: SQVTM, ANQGSEA. DNA of the CDR3: TGCAGCGTTGAAGAGGGACTAGCCGGAGATACGCAGTATTTT. This codes for CSVEEGLAGDTQYF.

The chain is built from TRBV29-1 and TRBJ2-1; TRBD2 agrees at 9 bases. This CDR3 is 15 amino acids long. Germline trimming cut 0 bases from V and 10 bases from J; bases unmatched to any gene: 10. Germline values: CDR1 SQVTM, CDR2 ANQGSEA. CDR3: CSVEDPSGVWEEQFF. CDR3 DNA: TGCAGCGTTGAAGATCCTAGCGGGGTTTGGGAGGAGCAGTTCTTC.

This clone was observed once. This chain joins TRBV11-2 and TRBJ1-4; 7 bases fit TRBD1. The germline gives CDR1 SGHAT, CDR2 FQNNGV. V shed 3 bases, J shed 0 bases, and the junction held 10 bases outside the gene matches. The CDR3 is made up of 18 amino acids. In DNA form, the CDR3 reads TGTGCCAGCAGCTTCGACAGGGTCCCCACCGCAACTAATGAAAAACTGTTTTTT. Amino acid sequence: CASSFDRVPTATNEKLFF.

The chain is built from TRBV18 and TRBJ2-7, with 12 bases fitting TRBD1. The CDR3 has 16 amino acids. Germline V lookup: CDR1 KGHSH, CDR2 LQKENI. J gave up 5 bases and V 6 bases, and 11 bases lay outside the gene matches. The CDR3 nucleotides read TGTGCCAGCTCGCCAACGTCGGGACAGGGGGCCGACGAGCAGTACTTC. It codes for CASSPTSGQGADEQYF.

The chain joins TRBV30 to TRBJ2-1; a weak D match, TRBD2 (5 bases). Trimming stripped 3 bases from V and 6 bases from J, with 18 bases between. CDR3 length: 15 amino acids. From germline, CDR1 is GTSNPN and CDR2 SVGIG (reference sequence). The CDR3, as DNA: TGTGCCTGGAGAAGGAGGCTTGGGATTAGCAATGAGCAGTTCTTC. Its translation is CAWRRRLGISNEQFF.

The V call is TRBV19, the J call TRBJ1-2; D uncertain. Germline values: CDR1 LNHDA, CDR2 SQIVND (reference sequence). The CDR3 sequence is 15 residues long. V lost 3 bases and J lost 2, with 13 bases in between. The CDR3 bases are TGTGCCAGTAGTATTGGGTCGACAACCAACTATGGCTACACCTTC. Residues: CASSIGSTTNYGYTF.